This TCR beta chain was recorded in a study of T cell responses to AZD1222 COVID-19 vaccine. In the study overall: Second-dose timings of about 4 or about 12 weeks were pooled.

The protocol was immunoSEQ multiplex PCR, while the TCRdb copy is restricted to in-frame clones and leaves out a portion. The sample lists about 100,000 clones; about 90% were seen once. This CDR3 contains 10 residues. The V gene's germline CDR1 is SQVTM and CDR2 ANQGSEA. Trimming removed 6 bases from V and 6 bases from J, with 6 bases in between. This clone has a handful of counts. The TCR originated in an adult in good health. This specimen was peripheral blood, taken on day 0 of AZD1222 vaccination. This rearrangement joins TRBV29-1 to TRBJ2-1; D not resolved. The CDR3 here is CSVELNEQFF. The CDR3 DNA is TGCAGCGTGGAACTCAATGAGCAGTTCTTC.